These T cell receptor beta chains were read from a single sample in a study of T-cell reconstitution after alpha-beta-depleted transplantation in children. TCRdb re-derived calls from the PCR reads in MiXCR, one entry per CDR3 protein. The top ten hold 25% to 30% of the sample, which has a few hundred thousand distinct CDR3 sequences, about 11% seen once. The sample consisted of PBMCs, taken before TCRalphabeta/CD19-depleted stem cell transplant. The receptors were gathered from a child less than two years old with acute myeloid leukemia, due to receive a stem cell transplant. The CDR3 runs from the conserved cysteine through the conserved F or W. Fields, in order: J gene, V gene, CDR3 length, CDR3 protein.

TRBJ2-3,TRBV15,15,CATSREASESDTQYF
TRBJ2-3,TRBV9,14,CASSVSGGGDTQYF
TRBJ2-2,TRBV7-2,16,CASSPRTSGSGGELFF
TRBJ1-4,TRBV3-1,14,CASSQDKQSGRLFF
TRBJ2-1,TRBV5-1,13,CASSTYYYNEQFF
TRBJ2-7,TRBV7-8,9,CAFRYEQYF
TRBJ1-2,TRBV20-1,13,CSAYSPRIYGYTF
TRBJ2-7,TRBV20-1,12,CSARGRSYEQYF
TRBJ2-7,TRBV2,17,CASSVPDRGRETYEQYF
TRBJ2-3,TRBV25-1,13,CASSVFSTDTQYF
TRBJ2-7,TRBV18,16,CASSPPGLQGAYEQYF
TRBJ2-2,TRBV12-3/TRBV12-4,14,CASSLRQTTGELFF
TRBJ2-5,TRBV11-3,16,CASSLGATGGQETQYF
TRBJ2-1,TRBV24-1,15,CATSDLRLGLGAQFF
TRBJ1-1,TRBV25-1,13,CASSESSRGEAFF
TRBJ1-3,TRBV9,16,CASSVSGQGSGNTIYF
TRBJ1-4,TRBV5-1,14,CASSSGTGSEKLFF
TRBJ2-3,TRBV7-2,17,CASSFTSGLRGTDTQYF
TRBJ1-1,TRBV19,12,CASSIPQGSAFF
TRBJ2-6,TRBV12-3/TRBV12-4,17,CASSLDRDSSGANVLTF
TRBJ2-5,TRBV12-3/TRBV12-4,16,CASSLASRTGQETQYF
TRBJ1-3,TRBV12-3/TRBV12-4,16,CASSLTGGPSGNTIYF
TRBJ2-3,TRBV7-6,16,CASRLTGGEGTDMQYF
TRBJ1-1,TRBV6-2/TRBV6-3,15,CARSSTGQGFTEAFF
TRBJ2-5,TRBV29-1,13,CSTRTSAKETQYF
TRBJ2-1,TRBV6-2/TRBV6-3,15,CASSYYLAEDNEQFF
TRBJ2-4,TRBV7-2,14,CASSLGQGINIQYF
TRBJ1-1,TRBV5-1,14,CASSSRTDYTEAFF
TRBJ1-1,TRBV7-3,14,CASSLRQGDTEAFF
TRBJ2-2,TRBV12-3/TRBV12-4,15,CASGTSGRETGELFF
TRBJ1-4,TRBV10-3,15,CAIRQGRATNEKLFF
TRBJ2-2,TRBV24-1,18,CATSAGTGKAYSTGELFF
TRBJ2-7,TRBV5-1,16,CASSLVGLAGAYEQYF
TRBJ2-3,TRBV20-1,11,CSASGTDTQYF
TRBJ2-7,TRBV20-1,13,CSAMTSGRNEQYF
TRBJ2-7,TRBV5-1,15,CASSYEGAANYEQYF
TRBJ2-1,TRBV6-2/TRBV6-3,18,CASSWDLAGVAKADEQFF
TRBJ1-1,TRBV12-3/TRBV12-4,14,CASSLQGVGTEAFF
TRBJ2-3,TRBV24-1,15,CATSESTAVADTQYF
TRBJ2-1,TRBV10-3,14,CAISEVVRGNEQFF
TRBJ2-5,TRBV5-1,16,CASSVPIGGESETQYF
TRBJ1-5,TRBV10-3,19,CAISESSSTGRTAHQPQHF
TRBJ1-2,TRBV6-5,14,CASQFRGSNYGYTF
TRBJ2-6,TRBV5-1,17,CASSLVAASSGANVLTF
TRBJ2-7,TRBV20-1,12,CSARTSGYEQYF
TRBJ2-1,TRBV7-2,16,CASSSLSGGPGNEQFF
TRBJ1-4,TRBV7-2,16,CASSPRFGSSNEKLFF
TRBJ2-7,TRBV4-2,16,CASSQDEGSRAYEQYF
TRBJ2-2,TRBV6-5,14,CASSYSSGRRELFF
TRBJ2-2,TRBV20-1,13,CSARRQGNGELFF
TRBJ2-3,TRBV4-2,17,CASSQEEGLASTDTQYF
TRBJ2-1,TRBV5-4,16,CASSLGQGRTYNEQFF
TRBJ1-2,TRBV28,16,CASSSSLGTFDYGYTF
TRBJ2-5,TRBV12-3/TRBV12-4,13,CASSLTPQGTQYF
TRBJ2-1,TRBV20-1,15,CSARTRRGPYNEQFF
TRBJ2-1,TRBV6-2/TRBV6-3,13,CASSWRTYNEQFF
TRBJ2-1,TRBV7-9,15,CASVPSGRTYNEQFF
TRBJ1-2,TRBV29-1,13,CSVRQEANYGYTF